The 20 T cell receptor beta chains given below trace back to one sample, sequenced in a study of T cells in localized non-small cell lung cancer. Sequencing used immunoSEQ multiplex PCR; TCRdb keeps in-frame clones, though not all of them. The repertoire holds more than 20,000 clones, with roughly 90% as singletons. The source material was peripheral blood, sampled before any cancer treatment. The receptors stem from a male donor older than 55 with stage I squamous cell lung carcinoma.

The rearrangement links TRBV19 to TRBJ2-2; the D is unclear. The CDR3 runs to 13 residues. Germline V gene data show CDR1 as LNHDA and CDR2 as SQIVND (reference sequence). The V and J ends lost 10 bases and 1 base respectively, with 10 bases between them. CDR3 nucleotide sequence: TGTGCCACTGGCGCGATGAACACCGGGGAGCTGTTTTTT. Amino acids: CATGAMNTGELFF. The variable domain in full, completed from reference TRBV19 and TRBJ2-2, reads DGGITQSPKYLFRKEGQNVTLSCEQNLNHDAMYWYRQDPGQGLRLIYYSQIVNDFQKGDIAEGYSVSREKKESFPLTVTSAQKNPTAFYLCATGAMNTGELFFGEGSRLTVL.

This clone was seen a few times. The V and J genes are TRBV6-1 and TRBJ2-7, with 9 positions matching TRBD1. The CDR3 totals 15 residues. V shed 5 bases and J 6 bases; nucleotides not matched to a gene: 11. Germline-derived CDR1 and CDR2 are MNHNS and SASEGT. The CDR3 loop is CASSPAGTGIVEQYF. CDR3 DNA: TGTGCCAGCAGTCCCGCCGGGACAGGGATTGTCGAGCAGTACTTC.

This clone has a handful of counts. V gene TRBV7-3 combines with J gene TRBJ2-3, with 8 bases fitting TRBD2. Germline-derived CDR1 and CDR2 are SGHTA and FQGTGA. After removal of 5 bases from V and 1 base from J, the junction contained 8 bases not matched to a gene. The CDR3 consists of 16 residues. DNA of the CDR3: TGTGCCAGCAGCCCCGAAGGGCGGGGGGGCACAGATACGCAGTATTTT. Amino acid sequence: CASSPEGRGGTDTQYF.

J is TRBJ2-1 and V is TRBV2; TRBD1 might be the D (6 bases). This CDR3 is 15 amino acids long. Between the trimmed V and J ends, which lost 1 base and 7 bases, there was a span of 14 bases. Per germline, CDR1 SNHLY and CDR2 FYNNEI. The CDR3 DNA sequence: TGTGCCAGCAGTGAAGAGGGCAGGGGACAAAATGAGCAGTTCTTC. It translates to CASSEEGRGQNEQFF.

This chain joins TRBV5-1 and TRBJ2-1, with a weak D call TRBD2 (6 bases). V gave up 2 bases and J gave up 5 bases, with 11 bases separating them. This CDR3 is built from 14 residues. Per the germline V gene, CDR1 is SGHRS and CDR2 is YFSETQ. The CDR3: CASSFQRVDNEQFF. CDR3 coding DNA: TGCGCCAGCAGCTTCCAGCGGGTGGACAATGAGCAGTTCTTC.

The chain uses TRBV6-5 and TRBJ2-2; D remains ambiguous. The CDR3 runs 14 residues. Germline V gene sequence: CDR1 MNHEY, CDR2 SVGAGI. V shed 2 bases and J shed 1 base, with 5 bases lying between them. Here the CDR3 reads CASSYNLNTGELFF. CDR3 DNA: TGTGCCAGCAGTTACAACCTGAACACCGGGGAGCTGTTTTTT.

This clone was detected once. The rearrangement links TRBV5-4 to TRBJ2-2; tentative D call: TRBD1 (5 bases). CDR3 length equals 16 residues. V lost 4 bases to trimming and J lost 0 bases, with 13 bases between them. Germline values: CDR1 SGHNT, CDR2 YYREEE (reference sequence). CDR3 in amino acids: CASSRDSRANTGELFF. The CDR3, as DNA: TGTGCCAGCAGCCGAGACAGCCGCGCGAACACCGGGGAGCTGTTTTTT.

The chain recombines TRBV5-4 with TRBJ2-7; no firm D call. The CDR3 spans 13 residues. The germline V gene encodes CDR1 SGHNT and CDR2 YYREEE (reference sequence). V lost 0 bases and J 1 base, leaving 5 bases between the germline ends. The CDR3 loop reads CASSLGVSYEQYF. For the CDR3, the DNA is TGTGCCAGCAGCTTGGGGGTGTCCTACGAGCAGTACTTC.

The gene calls are TRBV10-1 and TRBJ2-7, with TRBD2 matching over 12 bases. Germline V gene sequence: CDR1 WNHNN, CDR2 SYGVQD (reference sequence). V trimming: 5 bases; J trimming: 6 bases; junction bases outside the gene matches: 5. This CDR3 is built from 14 residues. CDR3 DNA: TGCGCCAGCAGTCCTAGCGGGAGGGCGGGCGAGCAGTACTTC. It specifies CASSPSGRAGEQYF.

CDR3 region: CASGSDSRGNRETQYF. The CDR3 DNA reads TGTGCTAGTGGTTCCGATAGTAGGGGGAATCGGGAGACCCAGTACTTC. The chain links TRBV12-5 to TRBJ2-5, with a tentative D call TRBD1 (6 bases). V was clipped by 4 bases and J by 5 bases, with 20 bases between them. This CDR3 is 16 amino acids long. The V gene's germline CDR1 is LGHNT and CDR2 FRNRAP.

The V and J genes are TRBV30 and TRBJ2-5; D perhaps matches TRBD2 (7 bases). Looked up from germline, CDR1 is GTSNPN and CDR2 is SVGIG (reference sequence). The CDR3 is 17 amino acids. V lost 3 bases to trimming and J lost 5 bases, with 25 bases between them. This CDR3 reads CAWSSKGGEGFGETQYF. Here the CDR3 DNA reads TGTGCCTGGAGCTCAAAAGGGGGGGAGGGCTTCGGCGAGACCCAGTACTTC.

The chain recombines TRBV30 with TRBJ1-2, with D perhaps matching TRBD1 (6 bases). Germline V gene data show CDR1 as GTSNPN and CDR2 as SVGIG (reference sequence). The V end lost 1 base, the J end lost 8 bases, and 17 bases lay between the germline ends. The CDR3 totals 14 residues. This chain's CDR3 is CAWSAARGAQGYTF. The CDR3, as DNA: TGTGCCTGGAGTGCGGCGCGGGGGGCGCAGGGCTACACCTTC.

This chain uses TRBV6-6 with TRBJ1-5; no firm D call. Deletions cut 6 bases from V and 9 bases from J, with 9 bases between. The CDR3 has 11 residues. The germline V gene has CDR1 MNHNY and CDR2 SVGAGI (reference sequence). This chain's CDR3 is CASSTWGPQHF. Written as DNA, the CDR3 is TGTGCCAGCAGCACATGGGGGCCCCAGCATTTT.

This rearrangement joins TRBV30 to TRBJ1-1; D unresolved. The CDR3 sequence is 12 residues long. V was trimmed by 0 bases and J by 8 bases, leaving 10 bases between them. Germline loops: CDR1 GTSNPN, CDR2 SVGIG (reference sequence). The CDR3, as DNA: TGTGCCTGGAGTGTATATTCATCGGAAGCTTTCTTT. Translated: CAWSVYSSEAFF. The whole variable domain, remainder taken from reference TRBV30 and TRBJ1-1, is SQTIHQWPATLVQPVGSPLSLECTVEGTSNPNLYWYRQAAGRGLQLLFYSVGIGQISSEVPQNLSASRPQDRQFILSSKKLLLSDSGFYLCAWSVYSSEAFFGQGTRLTVV.

This chain links TRBV6-5 with TRBJ1-1, with D possibly TRBD1 on 5 matching bases. In germline, CDR1 is MNHEY, CDR2 SVGAGI. Trimming took 7 bases from V and 0 from J, leaving 12 bases between them. This CDR3 comprises 14 residues. The CDR3 bases are TGTGCCAGCACCACAGGACACATGAACACTGAAGCTTTCTTT. This gives the protein CASTTGHMNTEAFF.

The V and J genes are TRBV15 and TRBJ2-7; D is undetermined. V dropped 0 bases and J dropped 0 bases, with 3 bases sitting between them. CDR1 is LNHNV, CDR2 YYDKDF, per germline (reference sequence). The CDR3 has 13 residues. In DNA, the CDR3 is TGTGCCACCAGCAGAGACTCCTCCTACGAGCAGTACTTC. Residues: CATSRDSSYEQYF.

This chain links TRBV15 with TRBJ2-3, with 11 bases lining up with TRBD2. V shed 5 bases, J shed 1 base, and the junction held 8 bases outside the gene matches. Germline CDR1 and CDR2: LNHNV and YYDKDF (reference sequence). The length of the CDR3 is 17 residues. The DNA for the CDR3 is TGTGCCACCAGCGGGATTAGCGGGAGGGCCGGCACAGATACGCAGTATTTT. Protein product: CATSGISGRAGTDTQYF.

The V call is TRBV12-1, the J call TRBJ2-7; TRBD2 is the table's D call and was not checked against the DNA. TRBV12-1 is flagged as a pseudogene. The CDR3 has 12 residues. The chain's CDR3 is CASSFKSLEQYF. CDR3 sequence (DNA): TGTGCCAGCAGCTTTAAGAGCCTGGAGCAGTACTTC.

This clone was observed a handful of times. At one of its ends the junction is not consistent with the germline gene, which may arise from a read error. Written as DNA, the CDR3 is TGTGCCAGTAGTATAGTCGGGGACAATCCGCCCCAGCATTTT. This encodes CASSIVGDNPPQHF. The genes are TRBV19 and TRBJ1-5; TRBD1 might be the D (6 bases). Germline CDR1 is LNHDA and CDR2 is SQIVND (reference sequence). CDR3 length equals 14 residues.

This clone was recorded only once. The chain recombines TRBV28 with TRBJ2-3; no definite D call. The V end was cut by 7 bases, the J end by 2 bases, with 19 bases between. Germline V lookup: CDR1 MDHEN, CDR2 SYDVKM. This CDR3 comprises 16 residues. The CDR3 nucleotides read TGTGCCAGCACCCGAACCCCAGCGTCGGTCACAGATACGCAGTATTTT. This translates into CASTRTPASVTDTQYF.